A selection of T cell receptor beta chains follows, all from one sample in a study of blood T cells in healthy people across ages. TCRdb processed the 5' RACE reads anew with MiXCR; each CDR3 protein has one entry. The repertoire holds about 1,500,000 distinct CDR3 sequences, with roughly 45% as singletons. The sequencing sample was made of blood. These receptors were obtained from a woman aged 18 to 35 in good health. The CDR3 runs from the conserved cysteine through the conserved F or W. The order of the fields is J gene, clone size, D gene, V gene, CDR3 protein, CDR3 DNA. A D gene is named only where the DNA matches it firmly. The size of a clone is reported for some rows only, either as once, few or many, or as a class for expanded clones.

TRBJ1-6,NA,NA,TRBV25-1,CASSDLGDSPLHF,TGTGCCAGCAGTGACTTAGGGGATTCACCCCTCCACTTT
TRBJ2-7,NA,TRBD2,TRBV20-1,CSAVRGAGDEQYF,TGCAGTGCCGTCCGGGGAGCGGGAGACGAGCAGTACTTC
TRBJ2-5,NA,NA,TRBV27,CASSGLGGTQYF,TGTGCCAGCAGTGGACTAGGGGGGACCCAGTACTTC
TRBJ1-5,NA,NA,TRBV20-1,CSAVQGGQPQHF,TGCAGTGCCGTGCAGGGCGGTCAGCCCCAGCATTTT
TRBJ2-1,NA,TRBD2,TRBV30,CAWSGGTSGGAYNEQFF,TGTGCCTGGAGTGGGGGGACTAGCGGGGGGGCCTACAATGAGCAGTTCTTC
TRBJ2-1,NA,NA,TRBV6-2/TRBV6-3,CASNHDGAVLYEQFF,TGTGCCAGCAACCACGACGGCGCCGTCCTTTATGAGCAGTTCTTC
TRBJ1-5,few,NA,TRBV5-1,CASSLDGGDQPQHF,TGCGCCAGCAGCTTGGACGGCGGCGATCAGCCCCAGCATTTT
TRBJ1-4,few,NA,TRBV20-1,CSARDKLGGREKLFF,TGCAGTGCTAGAGATAAACTGGGGGGCAGAGAAAAACTGTTTTTT
TRBJ2-5,NA,NA,TRBV15,CATSREGVREVEETQYF,TGTGCCACCAGCAGAGAAGGTGTCAGGGAGGTGGAAGAGACCCAGTACTTC
TRBJ1-1,NA,TRBD1,TRBV20-1,CSGGQGLTEAFF,TGCAGTGGGGGACAGGGGTTGACTGAAGCTTTCTTT